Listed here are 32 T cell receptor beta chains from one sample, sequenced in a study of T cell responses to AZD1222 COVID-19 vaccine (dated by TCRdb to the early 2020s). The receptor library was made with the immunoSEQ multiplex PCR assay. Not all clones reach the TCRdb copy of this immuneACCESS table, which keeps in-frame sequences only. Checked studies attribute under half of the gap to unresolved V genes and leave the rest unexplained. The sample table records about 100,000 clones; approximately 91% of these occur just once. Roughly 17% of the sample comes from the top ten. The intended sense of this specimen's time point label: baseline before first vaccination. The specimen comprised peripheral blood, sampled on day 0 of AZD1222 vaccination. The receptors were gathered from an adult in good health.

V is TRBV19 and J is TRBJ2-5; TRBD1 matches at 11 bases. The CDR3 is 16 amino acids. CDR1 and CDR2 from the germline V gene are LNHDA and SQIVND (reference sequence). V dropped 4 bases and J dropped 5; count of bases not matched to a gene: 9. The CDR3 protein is CASSSWTGGAGETQYF. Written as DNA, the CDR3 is TGTGCCAGTAGTAGCTGGACAGGGGGCGCGGGGGAGACCCAGTACTTC.

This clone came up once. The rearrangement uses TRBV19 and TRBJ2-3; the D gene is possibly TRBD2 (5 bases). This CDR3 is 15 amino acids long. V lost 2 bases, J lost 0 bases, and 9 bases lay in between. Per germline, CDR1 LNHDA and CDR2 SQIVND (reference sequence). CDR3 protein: CASSISGSSTDTQYF. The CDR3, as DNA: TGTGCCAGTAGTATAAGCGGCTCTAGCACAGATACGCAGTATTTT.

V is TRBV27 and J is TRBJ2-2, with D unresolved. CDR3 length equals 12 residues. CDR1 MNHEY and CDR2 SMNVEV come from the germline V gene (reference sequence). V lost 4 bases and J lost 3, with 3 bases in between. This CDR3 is CASSWHTGELFF. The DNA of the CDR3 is TGTGCCAGCAGTTGGCACACCGGGGAGCTGTTTTTT.

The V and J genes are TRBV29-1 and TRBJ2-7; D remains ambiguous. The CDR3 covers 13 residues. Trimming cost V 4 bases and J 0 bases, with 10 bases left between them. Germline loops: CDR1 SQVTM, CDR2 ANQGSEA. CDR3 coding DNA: TGCAGCGTTGGAGGCCAGAACTCCTACGAGCAGTACTTC. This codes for CSVGGQNSYEQYF.

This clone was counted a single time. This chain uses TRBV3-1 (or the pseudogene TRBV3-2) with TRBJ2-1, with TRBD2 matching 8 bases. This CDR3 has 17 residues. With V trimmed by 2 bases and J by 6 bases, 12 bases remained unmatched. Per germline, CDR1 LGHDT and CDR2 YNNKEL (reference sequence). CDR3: CASSQNPSGRRSNEQFF. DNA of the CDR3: TGTGCCAGCAGCCAAAACCCGAGCGGGAGACGAAGCAATGAGCAGTTCTTC.

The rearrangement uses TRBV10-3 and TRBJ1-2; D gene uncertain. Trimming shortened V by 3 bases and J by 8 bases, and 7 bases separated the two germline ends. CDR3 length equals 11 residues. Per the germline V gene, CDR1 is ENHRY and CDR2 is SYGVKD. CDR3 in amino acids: CAISESGGYTF. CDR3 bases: TGTGCCATCAGTGAAAGCGGCGGCTACACCTTC.

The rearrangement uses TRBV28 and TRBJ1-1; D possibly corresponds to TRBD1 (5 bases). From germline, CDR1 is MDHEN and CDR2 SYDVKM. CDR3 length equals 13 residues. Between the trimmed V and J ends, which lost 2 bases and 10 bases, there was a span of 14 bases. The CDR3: CASSLIRGLGAFF. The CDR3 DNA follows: TGTGCCAGCAGTTTAATCCGGGGACTGGGAGCTTTCTTT.

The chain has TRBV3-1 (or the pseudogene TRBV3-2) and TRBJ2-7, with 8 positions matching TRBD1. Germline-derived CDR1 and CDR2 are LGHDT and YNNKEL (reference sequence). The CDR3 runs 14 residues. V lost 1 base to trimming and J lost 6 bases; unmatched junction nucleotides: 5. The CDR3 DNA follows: TGTGCCAGCAGCCAAGTTAGCAGGGGGCGCGAGCAGTACTTC. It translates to CASSQVSRGREQYF.

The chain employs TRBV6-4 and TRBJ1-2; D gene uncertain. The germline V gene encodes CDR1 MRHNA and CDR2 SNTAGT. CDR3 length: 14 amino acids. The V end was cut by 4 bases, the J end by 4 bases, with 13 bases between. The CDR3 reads CASSASGYGYGYTF. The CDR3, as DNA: TGTGCCAGCAGTGCCTCAGGCTACGGCTATGGCTACACCTTC.

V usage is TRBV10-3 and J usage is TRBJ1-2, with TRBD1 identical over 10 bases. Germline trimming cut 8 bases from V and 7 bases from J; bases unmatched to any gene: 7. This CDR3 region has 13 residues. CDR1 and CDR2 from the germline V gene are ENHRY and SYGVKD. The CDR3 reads CAILGTGAVGYTF. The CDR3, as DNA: TGTGCCATCCTTGGGACAGGGGCCGTTGGCTACACCTTC.

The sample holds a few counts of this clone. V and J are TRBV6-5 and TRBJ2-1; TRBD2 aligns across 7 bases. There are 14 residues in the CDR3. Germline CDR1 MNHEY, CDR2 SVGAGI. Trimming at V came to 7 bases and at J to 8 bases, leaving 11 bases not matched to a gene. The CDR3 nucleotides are TGTGCCAGCAAGCAGACTAGCATTAGCCATGAGCAGTTCTTC. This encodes CASKQTSISHEQFF.

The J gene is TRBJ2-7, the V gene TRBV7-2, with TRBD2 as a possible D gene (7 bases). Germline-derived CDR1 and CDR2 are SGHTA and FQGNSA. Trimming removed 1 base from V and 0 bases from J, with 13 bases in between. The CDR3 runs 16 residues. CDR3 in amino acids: CASSLVGGANSYEQYF. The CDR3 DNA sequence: TGTGCCAGCAGCTTAGTGGGGGGGGCCAACTCCTACGAGCAGTACTTC.

The CDR3 spells CASSWTHSGGANEKLFF. The CDR3, as DNA: TGCGCCAGCAGCTGGACTCACTCAGGGGGTGCTAATGAAAAACTGTTTTTT. The genes are TRBV5-1 and TRBJ1-4; TRBD1 matches 7 bases. This CDR3 spans 17 amino acids. The trim removed 3 bases at V and 3 bases at J, leaving 11 bases unmatched. Germline loops: CDR1 SGHRS, CDR2 YFSETQ.

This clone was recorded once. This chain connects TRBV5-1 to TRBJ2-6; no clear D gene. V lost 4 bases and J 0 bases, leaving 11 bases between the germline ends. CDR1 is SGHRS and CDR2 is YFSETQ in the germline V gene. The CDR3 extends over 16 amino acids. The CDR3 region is CASSPTTHSGANVLTF. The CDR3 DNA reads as TGCGCCAGCAGCCCAACGACCCACTCTGGGGCCAACGTCCTGACTTTC.

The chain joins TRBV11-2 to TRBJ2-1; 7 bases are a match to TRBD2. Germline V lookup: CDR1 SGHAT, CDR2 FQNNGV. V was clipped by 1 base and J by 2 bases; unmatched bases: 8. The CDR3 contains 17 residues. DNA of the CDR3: TGTGCCAGCAGCTTAGGGGGGGGACGGCATCCCTACAATGAGCAGTTCTTC. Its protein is CASSLGGGRHPYNEQFF.

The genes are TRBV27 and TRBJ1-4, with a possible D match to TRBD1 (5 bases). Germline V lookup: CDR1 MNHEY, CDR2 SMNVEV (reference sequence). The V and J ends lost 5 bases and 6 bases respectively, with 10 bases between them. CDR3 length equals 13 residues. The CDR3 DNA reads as TGTGCCAGCAGTGGGGGGGTCCATGAAAAACTGTTTTTT. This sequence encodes CASSGGVHEKLFF.

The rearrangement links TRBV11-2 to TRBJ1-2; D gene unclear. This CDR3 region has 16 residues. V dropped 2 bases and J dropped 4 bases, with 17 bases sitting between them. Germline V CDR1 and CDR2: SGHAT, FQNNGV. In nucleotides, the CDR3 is TGTGCCAGCAGCTTATTGCCTGCGGGAGACCCCTATGGCTACACCTTC. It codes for CASSLLPAGDPYGYTF.

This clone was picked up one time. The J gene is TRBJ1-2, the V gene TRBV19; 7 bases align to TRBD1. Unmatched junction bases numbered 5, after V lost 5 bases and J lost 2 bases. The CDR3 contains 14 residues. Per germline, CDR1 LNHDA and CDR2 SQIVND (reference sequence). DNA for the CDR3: TGTGCCAGTAGTCTGGCGGGACAGAACTATGGCTACACCTTC. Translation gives CASSLAGQNYGYTF.

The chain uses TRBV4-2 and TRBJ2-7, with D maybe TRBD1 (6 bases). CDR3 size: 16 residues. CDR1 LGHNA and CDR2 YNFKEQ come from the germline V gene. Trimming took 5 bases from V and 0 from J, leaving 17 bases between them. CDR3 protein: CASSNQGKQSSYEQYF. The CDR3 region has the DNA TGTGCCAGCAGCAACCAGGGGAAACAGAGCTCCTACGAGCAGTACTTC.

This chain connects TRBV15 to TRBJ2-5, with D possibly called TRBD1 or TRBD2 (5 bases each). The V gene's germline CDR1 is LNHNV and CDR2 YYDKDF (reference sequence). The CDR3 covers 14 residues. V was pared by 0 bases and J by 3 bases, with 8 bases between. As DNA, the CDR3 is TGTGCCACCAGCAGAGATAGAGGGGAAGAGACCCAGTACTTC. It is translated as CATSRDRGEETQYF. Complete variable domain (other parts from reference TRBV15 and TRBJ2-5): DAMVIQNPRYQVTQFGKPVTLSCSQTLNHNVMYWYQQKSSQAPKLLFHYYDKDFNNEADTPDNFQSRRPNTSFCFLDIRSPGLGDTAMYLCATSRDRGEETQYFGPGTRLLVL.

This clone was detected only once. The DNA for the CDR3 is TGTGCCAGCAGCCCCCAACAGGGCTCCTTATTGTACGAGCAGTACTTC. Amino acids: CASSPQQGSLLYEQYF. The chain carries TRBV9 and TRBJ2-7, with D possibly matching TRBD1 (6 bases). Germline loops: CDR1 SGDLS, CDR2 YYNGEE. The CDR3 is 16 amino acids. V was shortened by 4 bases and J by 4 bases, with 21 bases between the two germline ends.

CDR3 region: CASTLGGGETQYF. CDR3 nucleotide sequence: TGTGCCAGCACCCTGGGGGGGGGTGAGACCCAGTACTTC. This sequence joins TRBV7-8 and TRBJ2-5, with 7 positions matching TRBD2. This CDR3 contains 13 residues. Trimming removed 7 bases from V and 5 bases from J; junction bases left unmatched: 7. Germline CDR1 SGHVS, CDR2 FQNEAQ.

The chain's CDR3 is CASKKDSYNEQFF. The CDR3 DNA reads TGTGCCAGCAAAAAGGACTCCTACAATGAGCAGTTCTTC. The chain employs TRBV6-4 and TRBJ2-1; D is uncertain. Germline V gene sequence: CDR1 MRHNA, CDR2 SNTAGT. V was clipped by 7 bases and J by 0 bases, with 7 bases between them. The CDR3 covers 13 residues.

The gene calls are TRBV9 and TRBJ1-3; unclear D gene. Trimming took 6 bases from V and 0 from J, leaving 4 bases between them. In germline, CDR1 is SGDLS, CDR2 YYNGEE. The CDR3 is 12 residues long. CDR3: CASTFSGNTIYF. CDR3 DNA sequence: TGTGCCAGCACCTTCTCTGGAAACACCATATATTTT.

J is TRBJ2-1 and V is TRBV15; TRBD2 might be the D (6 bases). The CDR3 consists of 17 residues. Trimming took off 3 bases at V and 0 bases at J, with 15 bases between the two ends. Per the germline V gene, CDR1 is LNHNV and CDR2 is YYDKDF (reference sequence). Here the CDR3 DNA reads TGTGCCACCAGCAGTGGGCGGGGCCCTAGCTCCTACAATGAGCAGTTCTTC. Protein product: CATSSGRGPSSYNEQFF.

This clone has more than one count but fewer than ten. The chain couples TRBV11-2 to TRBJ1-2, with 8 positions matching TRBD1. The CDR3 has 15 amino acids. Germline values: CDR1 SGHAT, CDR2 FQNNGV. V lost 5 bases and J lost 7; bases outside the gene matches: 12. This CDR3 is CASSPTDRASGGYTF. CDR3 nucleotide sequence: TGTGCCAGCAGCCCTACGGACAGGGCCAGCGGTGGCTACACCTTC.

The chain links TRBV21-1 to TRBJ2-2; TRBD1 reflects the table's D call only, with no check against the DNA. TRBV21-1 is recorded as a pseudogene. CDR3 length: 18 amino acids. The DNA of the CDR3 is TGTGCCAGCAGCAAAGCGGACGGGGACAGGGGGCTAATCGGGGAGCTGTTTTTT. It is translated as CASSKADGDRGLIGELFF.

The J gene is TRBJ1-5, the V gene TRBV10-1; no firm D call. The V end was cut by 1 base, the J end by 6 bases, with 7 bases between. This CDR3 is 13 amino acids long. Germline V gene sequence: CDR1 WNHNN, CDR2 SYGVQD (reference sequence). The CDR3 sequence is CASSEWGGQPQHF. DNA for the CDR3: TGCGCCAGCAGTGAGTGGGGAGGTCAGCCCCAGCATTTT.

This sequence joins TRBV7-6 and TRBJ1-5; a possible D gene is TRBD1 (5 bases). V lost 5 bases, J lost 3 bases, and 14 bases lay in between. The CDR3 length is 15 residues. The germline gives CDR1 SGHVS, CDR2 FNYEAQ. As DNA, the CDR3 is TGTGCCAGCAGCCGATATTCGGGGGTCAATCAGCCCCAGCATTTT. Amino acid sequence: CASSRYSGVNQPQHF.

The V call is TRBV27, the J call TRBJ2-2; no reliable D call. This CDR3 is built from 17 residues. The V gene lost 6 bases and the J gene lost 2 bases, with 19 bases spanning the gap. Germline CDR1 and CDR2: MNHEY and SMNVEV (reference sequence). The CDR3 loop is CASSHPRSTDNTGELFF. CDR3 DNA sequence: TGTGCCAGCAGCCACCCGAGGTCAACAGATAACACCGGGGAGCTGTTTTTT.

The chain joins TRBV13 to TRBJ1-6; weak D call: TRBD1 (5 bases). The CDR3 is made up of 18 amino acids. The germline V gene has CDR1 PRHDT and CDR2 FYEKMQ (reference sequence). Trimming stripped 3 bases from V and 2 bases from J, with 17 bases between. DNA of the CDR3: TGTGCCAGCAGCTTCAGGGCTCAGGCCGGTCCCTATAATTCACCCCTCCACTTT. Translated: CASSFRAQAGPYNSPLHF.

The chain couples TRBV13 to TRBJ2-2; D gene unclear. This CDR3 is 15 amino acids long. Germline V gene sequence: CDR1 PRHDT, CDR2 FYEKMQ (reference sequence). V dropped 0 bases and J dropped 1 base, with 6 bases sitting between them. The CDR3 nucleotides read TGTGCCAGCAGCTTAGGACAGCTGAACACCGGGGAGCTGTTTTTT. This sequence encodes CASSLGQLNTGELFF.